This T cell receptor (beta chain) is from a study of blood T cell repertoires in COVID-19. The CDR3 consists of 12 residues. The ends were cut back, 3 bases at V and 6 bases at J, with 12 bases in the middle. From germline, CDR1 is DFQATT and CDR2 SNEGSKA (reference sequence). Authors' data handling: Reference gene primer amplification gave estimated nucleated cell counts. Measured with immunoSEQ multiplex PCR; TCRdb has only the in-frame clones, and not every one. That table gives V, J and clone size, and the DNA gave D and trimming. The sample includes approximately 200,000 clones, approximately 87% of them seen just once.

The sequence was collected from a man in his sixties who had recovered from COVID-19. Sequencing input: peripheral blood. V usage is TRBV20-1 and J usage is TRBJ2-7, with a tentative D call TRBD2 (6 bases). The CDR3 spells CSASRLVSEQYF. The CDR3 DNA reads TGCAGTGCTAGTCGACTAGTTAGCGAGCAGTACTTC.